This TCR beta chain was identified during a study of regulatory T cells in long-lasting Graves disease. This clonotype was recorded at least ten times. The antigen is unknown. Assembly of TCR beta libraries relied on iRepertoire HTBI primers together with Arm-PCR of CDR3 regions. MiXCR, applied by TCRdb to the multiplex PCR reads, yields one record per CDR3 protein. Of around 420,000 distinct CDR3 sequences in the sample, over 12% are singletons; the top ten hold 7.8%. Study-level results: Newly diagnosed Graves' patients exceeded persistent ones in TCR diversity.

Time point here: newly diagnosed GD, antithyroid drugs for less than 3 months. RNA extracted from PBMCs served as the sequencing template. This CDR3 has 14 residues. V lost 1 base and J lost 3, with 9 bases in between. The germline CDR1 and CDR2 sequences are SQVTM and ANQGSEA. The sample was also linked to a second study, of T cells in Graves' hyperthyroidism and ophthalmopathy. This second report adds: First-round RT-PCR targeting the TCR CDR3 was performed with the HTBI primer set.

The sample here was peripheral blood mononuclear cells (PBMCs), taken at new diagnosis, from a patient treated with antithyroid drugs. The rearrangement uses TRBV29-1 and TRBJ1-4, with TRBD1 as a possible D gene (6 bases). This receptor was taken from a woman in her thirties or forties with Graves disease. The CDR3 spells CSVEAPGANEKLFF. CDR3 coding DNA: TGCAGCGTTGAAGCCCCAGGGGCTAATGAAAAACTGTTTTTT.